The rows below give T cell receptor beta chains drawn from one sample of a study of blood T cell repertoires in COVID-19. Generated by immunoSEQ multiplex PCR, the TCRdb table keeps only in-frame clones and is missing some. The sample lists about 130,000 clones, roughly 80% seen once, with 16% in the top ten. Sequenced sample: peripheral blood. The source is a woman in her fifties or sixties with acute or convalescent COVID-19. CDR3s include the opening cysteine and the closing phenylalanine or tryptophan. The order of the fields is clone size, D gene, V gene, J gene, CDR3 protein, CDR3 DNA. The D gene is left open where the match is weak. Clone size is stated in some rows and not others, as once, few, many or a class when expanded.

abundance: -
d_gene: TRBD1
v_gene: TRBV6-5
j_gene: TRBJ1-1
CDR3aa: CASSKRTGENTEAFF
CDR3nt: TGTGCCAGCAGTAAGCGGACAGGAGAGAACACTGAAGCTTTCTTT

abundance: -
d_gene: -
v_gene: TRBV4-1
j_gene: TRBJ2-3
CDR3aa: CASSNTGTRSYYTDTQYF
CDR3nt: TGCGCCAGCAGCAATACCGGGACAAGGTCCTACTACACAGATACGCAGTATTTT

abundance: -
d_gene: TRBD1
v_gene: TRBV27
j_gene: TRBJ2-5
CDR3aa: CASMLQGARETQYF
CDR3nt: TGTGCCAGCATGTTACAGGGGGCGAGAGAGACCCAGTACTTC

abundance: -
d_gene: -
v_gene: TRBV11-3
j_gene: TRBJ2-7
CDR3aa: CASSFEGSYEQYF
CDR3nt: TGTGCCAGCAGCTTCGAGGGATCCTACGAGCAGTACTTC

abundance: -
d_gene: -
v_gene: TRBV5-4
j_gene: TRBJ1-2
CDR3aa: CASSQGRSIYGYTF
CDR3nt: TGTGCCAGCAGCCAGGGGCGCAGCATCTATGGCTACACCTTC

abundance: few
d_gene: -
v_gene: TRBV7-2
j_gene: TRBJ2-3
CDR3aa: CASSPVTDTQYF
CDR3nt: TGTGCCAGCAGCCCCGTCACAGATACGCAGTATTTT

abundance: once
d_gene: -
v_gene: TRBV19
j_gene: TRBJ1-3
CDR3aa: CASSNRDPSSGNTIYF
CDR3nt: TGTGCCAGTAGTAACAGGGATCCGAGCTCTGGAAACACCATATATTTT

abundance: -
d_gene: -
v_gene: TRBV10-3
j_gene: TRBJ1-1
CDR3aa: CAISESRSTEAFF
CDR3nt: TGTGCCATCAGTGAGTCGAGGAGCACTGAAGCTTTCTTT

abundance: -
d_gene: -
v_gene: TRBV29-1
j_gene: TRBJ1-1
CDR3aa: CSVEKGAAEAFF
CDR3nt: TGCAGCGTTGAAAAAGGGGCTGCTGAAGCTTTCTTT

abundance: -
d_gene: -
v_gene: TRBV10-3
j_gene: TRBJ1-6
CDR3aa: CAISWAAVNSPLHF
CDR3nt: TGTGCCATCAGTTGGGCCGCAGTAAATTCACCCCTCCACTTT

abundance: once
d_gene: -
v_gene: TRBV7-2
j_gene: TRBJ2-7
CDR3aa: CASGPGMSSYEQYF
CDR3nt: TGTGCCAGCGGTCCCGGGATGAGTTCCTACGAGCAGTACTTC

abundance: -
d_gene: -
v_gene: TRBV5-8
j_gene: TRBJ1-6
CDR3aa: CASISLSDNSPLHF
CDR3nt: TGTGCCAGCATAAGTCTGTCGGATAATTCACCCCTCCACTTT

abundance: -
d_gene: TRBD1
v_gene: TRBV27
j_gene: TRBJ1-4
CDR3aa: CASSKIGTANEKLFF
CDR3nt: TGTGCCAGCAGTAAAATAGGGACAGCTAATGAAAAACTGTTTTTT

abundance: -
d_gene: TRBD1
v_gene: TRBV2
j_gene: TRBJ1-2
CDR3aa: CASSRDRGLGYTF
CDR3nt: TGTGCCAGCAGTCGGGACAGGGGGCTTGGCTACACCTTC

abundance: -
d_gene: -
v_gene: TRBV4-1
j_gene: TRBJ1-2
CDR3aa: CASSQARGGAPDIAHGYTF
CDR3nt: TGCGCCAGCAGCCAAGCTCGGGGAGGGGCGCCGGATATAGCCCATGGCTACACCTTC

abundance: -
d_gene: -
v_gene: TRBV3-1/TRBV3-2
j_gene: TRBJ2-1
CDR3aa: CASSQGDFEQFF
CDR3nt: TGTGCCAGCAGCCAAGGGGACTTTGAGCAGTTCTTC

abundance: once
d_gene: -
v_gene: TRBV24-1
j_gene: TRBJ1-2
CDR3aa: CATSDRKDRTGYTF
CDR3nt: TGTGCCACCAGTGACCGAAAGGACAGAACTGGCTACACCTTC

abundance: -
d_gene: TRBD1
v_gene: TRBV27
j_gene: TRBJ1-2
CDR3aa: CASSLSRDSYGYTF
CDR3nt: TGTGCCAGCAGCCTGTCGAGGGACAGCTATGGCTACACCTTC

abundance: -
d_gene: TRBD1
v_gene: TRBV5-1
j_gene: TRBJ1-2
CDR3aa: CASSLAGTGGVNGYTF
CDR3nt: TGCGCCAGCAGCTTGGCCGGGACAGGGGGTGTAAATGGCTACACCTTC

abundance: few
d_gene: -
v_gene: TRBV29-1
j_gene: TRBJ1-4
CDR3aa: CSGGQGEKLFF
CDR3nt: TGCAGCGGCGGGCAGGGGGAAAAACTGTTTTTT

abundance: few
d_gene: -
v_gene: TRBV27
j_gene: TRBJ1-1
CDR3aa: CASSLNRLNTEAFF
CDR3nt: TGTGCCAGCAGTTTAAACAGATTAAACACTGAAGCTTTCTTT

abundance: -
d_gene: TRBD2
v_gene: TRBV18
j_gene: TRBJ2-7
CDR3aa: CASSPPGLANYEQYF
CDR3nt: TGTGCCAGCTCACCACCGGGACTAGCGAACTACGAGCAGTACTTC

abundance: -
d_gene: -
v_gene: TRBV19
j_gene: TRBJ1-4
CDR3aa: CASSIDRKLTEKLFF
CDR3nt: TGTGCCAGTAGTATCGACAGGAAACTGACCGAAAAACTGTTTTTT

abundance: -
d_gene: TRBD1
v_gene: TRBV27
j_gene: TRBJ1-1
CDR3aa: CASSRRTGMLNTEAFF
CDR3nt: TGTGCCAGCAGTCGGAGGACAGGGATGTTGAACACTGAAGCTTTCTTT

abundance: -
d_gene: -
v_gene: TRBV23-1
j_gene: TRBJ2-7
CDR3aa: CASSRRGRGPHEQYF
CDR3nt: TGCGCCAGCAGCCGAAGAGGTCGGGGTCCCCACGAGCAGTACTTC

abundance: -
d_gene: TRBD1
v_gene: TRBV11-2
j_gene: TRBJ1-2
CDR3aa: CASSLGTGVHYGYTF
CDR3nt: TGTGCCAGCAGCTTAGGGACAGGGGTACACTATGGCTACACCTTC

abundance: -
d_gene: TRBD1
v_gene: TRBV4-1
j_gene: TRBJ1-3
CDR3aa: CASSQFWTGFLSGNTIYF
CDR3nt: TGCGCCAGCAGCCAATTTTGGACAGGGTTCCTCTCTGGAAACACCATATATTTT

abundance: -
d_gene: -
v_gene: TRBV18
j_gene: TRBJ1-5
CDR3aa: CASSPRGLGYQPQHF
CDR3nt: TGTGCCAGCTCACCACGAGGGTTAGGCTATCAGCCCCAGCATTTT